This TCR beta chain was identified during a study of blood T cell repertoires in COVID-19. A note on this clone: A junction boundary mismatches the germline segment, possibly from a read error.

Produced via immunoSEQ multiplex PCR; TCRdb's table is partial and in-frame only. The data hold 150,000 or so clones, with approximately 87% observed a single time. Germline V gives CDR1 LNHDA, CDR2 SQIVND (reference sequence). This CDR3 comprises 13 residues. Cohort 3 recovered donors had two negative PCRs, clearance, or symptom resolution. The J gene is TRBJ2-7, the V gene TRBV19; the match to TRBD2 covers 11 bases. Material: PBMCs or T cells enriched from blood (not recorded which). This clonotype was sampled from a woman aged 45 to 65 who had recovered from COVID-19. The CDR3 sequence is CASGPDTSGGPRF. DNA for the CDR3: TGTGCCAGTGGGCCCGACACTAGCGGGGGCCCTCGCTTC.